Detailed here is one T cell receptor beta chain. Antigen unknown. These data come from a study of T cells in localized non-small cell lung cancer. The CDR3 has 16 amino acids. J gave up 7 bases and V 1 base, and 10 bases lay outside the gene matches. Germline V gene data show CDR1 as LGHNA and CDR2 as YNFKEQ. Findings of the study overall: A single tumor region was sequenced, leaving heterogeneity possible.

Profiling relied on immunoSEQ multiplex PCR, and the TCRdb table lists in-frame clones only, not all of them. The profile shows about 41,000 clones, 88% of them singletons. The origin of this receptor is a female donor at least 60 years old with stage I squamous cell lung carcinoma. This sequence joins TRBV4-2 and TRBJ2-3; 8 nucleotides line up with TRBD2. The sequences come from peripheral blood, collected before any cancer treatment. The CDR3 region has the DNA TGTGCCAGCAGCCAAGGTCCAGCGGGAGAACAATATACGCAGTATTTT. Translating gives CASSQGPAGEQYTQYF.